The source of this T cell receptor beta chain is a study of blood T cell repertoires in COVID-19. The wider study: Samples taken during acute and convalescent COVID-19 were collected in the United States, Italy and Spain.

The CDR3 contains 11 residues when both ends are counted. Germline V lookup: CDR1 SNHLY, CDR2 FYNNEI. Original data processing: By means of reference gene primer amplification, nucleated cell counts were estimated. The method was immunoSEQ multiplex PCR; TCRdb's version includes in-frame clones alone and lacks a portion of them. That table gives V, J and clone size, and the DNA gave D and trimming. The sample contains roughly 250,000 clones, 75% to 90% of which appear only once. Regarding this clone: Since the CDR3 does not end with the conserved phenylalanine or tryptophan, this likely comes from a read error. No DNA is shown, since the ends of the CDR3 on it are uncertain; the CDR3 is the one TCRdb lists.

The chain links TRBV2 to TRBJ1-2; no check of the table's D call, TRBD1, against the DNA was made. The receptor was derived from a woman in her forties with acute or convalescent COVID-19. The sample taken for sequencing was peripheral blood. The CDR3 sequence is CASSDIRGLVL.